One and the same sample provided the 32 T cell receptor beta chains below, sequenced in a study of T cells in localized non-small cell lung cancer (dated by TCRdb to about 2020). To prepare the library, the immunoSEQ multiplex PCR assay was applied. In TCRdb, the immuneACCESS table is reduced to in-frame sequences with V and J assigned. These tables do not hold every clone; where another copy was compared, an unresolved V gene accounts for under half, and the others remain unexplained. The sample table records 50,000 to 55,000 clones; roughly 88% of these occur just once. Roughly 17% of the sample lies in the top ten. The sequencing used peripheral blood mononuclear cells, collected before any cancer treatment. These receptors all stem from a man aged 40 to 70 with stage III lung adenocarcinoma.

The chain links TRBV27 to TRBJ2-7, with 8 bases aligning to TRBD2. Per germline, CDR1 MNHEY and CDR2 SMNVEV (reference sequence). The CDR3 extends over 15 amino acids. J lost 3 bases, V lost 3 bases, and 7 bases had no gene match. CDR3 region: CASSFGAGEGYEQYF. CDR3 bases: TGTGCCAGCAGTTTTGGAGCGGGAGAGGGCTACGAGCAGTACTTC.

The chain combines TRBV5-8 with TRBJ1-5; D unresolved. With 4 bases removed from V and 2 bases from J, the gap between germline ends came to 13 bases. CDR3 length: 15 residues. The germline CDR1 and CDR2 sequences are SGHTS and YDEGEE. CDR3 protein: CASSPPGFGNQPQHF. The CDR3 region has the DNA TGTGCCAGCAGCCCCCCGGGGTTTGGCAATCAGCCCCAGCATTTT. The full variable domain, in which reference TRBV5-8 and TRBJ1-5 provide the parts outside the CDR3, is EAGVTQSPTHLIKTRGQQATLRCSPISGHTSVYWYQQALGLGLQFLLWYDEGEERNRGNFPPRFSGRQFPNYSSELNVNALELEDSALYLCASSPPGFGNQPQHFGDGTRLSIL.

The DNA of the CDR3 is TGTGCCAGCAGCCTGGGCGGGGGCCAAGAGACCCAGTACTTC. The encoded protein is CASSLGGGQETQYF. The chain couples TRBV7-3 to TRBJ2-5, with TRBD2 matching over 7 bases. The J segment lost 1 base and the V segment lost 5 bases, leaving 4 bases of the junction unmatched. CDR3 size: 14 residues. Germline CDR1 and CDR2: SGHTA and FQGTGA.

The table lists this clone with a count of one. The V and J genes are TRBV30 and TRBJ1-4; 7 positions agree with TRBD1. This CDR3 contains 14 residues. Germline CDR1 reads GTSNPN; CDR2 reads SVGIG (reference sequence). V lost 4 bases and J lost 4; bases outside the gene matches: 6. The CDR3 DNA sequence: TGTGCCTGGACTACGGGACAGATTAATGAAAAACTGTTTTTT. Protein sequence: CAWTTGQINEKLFF.

CDR3 DNA: TGTGCCAGCAGACAGACAGGGAACCGGGGGCTTGTAGGCTACACCTTC. Translating it yields CASRQTGNRGLVGYTF. The V call is TRBV11-2, the J call TRBJ1-2; 7 bases align to TRBD1. J lost 8 bases, V lost 6 bases, and 18 bases had no gene match. CDR3 length: 16 residues. In germline, CDR1 is SGHAT, CDR2 FQNNGV.

This clone is a singleton in its sample. The chain is built from TRBV9 and TRBJ2-3; D call uncertain. V lost 1 base and J 3 bases, leaving 6 bases between the germline ends. Germline V gene sequence: CDR1 SGDLS, CDR2 YYNGEE. There are 13 residues in the CDR3. CDR3 sequence (DNA): TGTGCCAGCAGCGTATCGGTTACAGATACGCAGTATTTT. It codes for CASSVSVTDTQYF.

This rearrangement joins TRBV30 to TRBJ1-3; D gene unclear. CDR1 is GTSNPN, CDR2 SVGIG, per germline (reference sequence). Trimming took 1 base from V and 7 from J, leaving 5 bases between them. This CDR3 region has 11 residues. CDR3 in DNA: TGTGCCTGGAGTGAAGACAACACCATATATTTT. As protein: CAWSEDNTIYF.

The V gene is TRBV2, the J gene TRBJ2-1; TRBD2 matches 15 bases. The CDR3 is 16 residues long. V lost 4 bases, J lost 7 bases, and 5 bases stayed unmatched. The germline CDR1 and CDR2 sequences are SNHLY and FYNNEI. The CDR3 region has the DNA TGTGCCAGCAGTGCCCCGGGACTAGCGGGAGGTAATGAGCAGTTCTTC. Amino acids: CASSAPGLAGGNEQFF.

In its sample, this clone was seen once. This sequence joins TRBV18 and TRBJ2-1; the match to TRBD1 covers 8 bases. The CDR3 is 17 amino acids. With V trimmed by 0 bases and J by 4 bases, 8 bases remained unmatched. Germline-derived CDR1 and CDR2 are KGHSH and LQKENI. DNA of the CDR3: TGTGCCAGCTCACCACCGATGGACAGGGAGTTTTACAATGAGCAGTTCTTC. Protein: CASSPPMDREFYNEQFF.

V usage is TRBV6-6 and J usage is TRBJ2-7, with TRBD2 as a possible D gene (5 bases). In germline, CDR1 is MNHNY, CDR2 SVGAGI (reference sequence). This CDR3 is built from 15 residues. V lost 7 bases and J lost 6, with 22 bases in between. CDR3 nucleotides: TGTGCCAGCACAGAACGGCGGGCCGAAGAGGGCGAGCAGTACTTC. Translated, it gives CASTERRAEEGEQYF.

This chain connects TRBV11-3 to TRBJ2-7; 8 nucleotides line up with TRBD2. The germline CDR1 and CDR2 sequences are SGHNT and YENEEA. V lost 6 bases, J lost 5 bases, and 9 bases stayed unmatched. This CDR3 is built from 14 residues. CDR3 DNA: TGTGCCAGCAGGTCGAGGGCGGGAGGAGACGAGCAGTACTTC. It codes for CASRSRAGGDEQYF.

This chain joins TRBV30 and TRBJ2-3; D gene ambiguous. Germline CDR1 reads GTSNPN; CDR2 reads SVGIG (reference sequence). Trimming removed 5 bases from V and 2 bases from J, with 8 bases in between. The CDR3 sequence is 12 residues long. The DNA of the CDR3 is TGTGCCTGGGTCGGAGCCACAGATACGCAGTATTTT. Protein product: CAWVGATDTQYF.

This clone has only one observation. The chain has TRBV11-3 and TRBJ1-1; D might be TRBD1 (6 bases). CDR3 size: 15 residues. CDR1 and CDR2 (germline): SGHNT, YENEEA. V was pared by 1 base and J by 4 bases, with 13 bases between. The CDR3 reads CASSLGRGALTEAFF. The CDR3, as DNA: TGTGCCAGCAGCTTAGGCCGGGGGGCCCTCACTGAAGCTTTCTTT.

The rearrangement links TRBV9 to TRBJ2-1, with a tentative D call TRBD2 (6 bases). V dropped 3 bases and J dropped 6 bases, with 16 bases sitting between them. Germline values: CDR1 SGDLS, CDR2 YYNGEE. The CDR3 covers 15 residues. The CDR3: CASSASSDPSNEQFF. The CDR3 DNA reads as TGTGCCAGCAGCGCCTCTAGCGATCCCTCCAATGAGCAGTTCTTC.

The CDR3 DNA is TGCGCCAGCAGCTTGGTACCAGGGGGATTGGAGACCCAGTACTTC. Translating it yields CASSLVPGGLETQYF. The V gene is TRBV5-1, the J gene TRBJ2-5; 7 nucleotides line up with TRBD1. The germline V gene encodes CDR1 SGHRS and CDR2 YFSETQ. The ends lost 0 bases at V and 5 bases at J; junction bases unmatched: 7. This CDR3 is 15 amino acids long.

The rearrangement links TRBV2 to TRBJ2-5; no reliable D call. The germline V gene has CDR1 SNHLY and CDR2 FYNNEI. The V end was cut by 0 bases, the J end by 5 bases, with 10 bases between. The CDR3 extends over 14 amino acids. The CDR3 DNA reads TGTGCCAGCAGTGAAGCGTTAGCTTGGGAGACCCAGTACTTC. Its translation is CASSEALAWETQYF.

CDR3 nucleotides: TGTGCCGCGGGGGACGGTAGGCTCTACGAGCAGTACTTC. Amino acids: CAAGDGRLYEQYF. This chain links TRBV5-4 with TRBJ2-7; TRBD2 matches at 7 bases. CDR1 SGHNT and CDR2 YYREEE come from the germline V gene (reference sequence). This CDR3 spans 13 amino acids. V lost 10 bases, J lost 3 bases, and 10 bases stayed unmatched.

The chain links TRBV7-9 to TRBJ2-2; the D gene is possibly TRBD2 (5 bases). The CDR3 has 15 residues. CDR1 and CDR2 from the germline V gene are SEHNR and FQNEAQ (reference sequence). V was clipped by 5 bases and J by 1 base, with 11 bases between them. The CDR3 is CASSRGLRNTGELFF. The CDR3 region has the DNA TGTGCCAGCAGCCGTGGACTGCGGAACACCGGGGAGCTGTTTTTT.

The rearrangement joins TRBV9 to TRBJ2-1, with TRBD1 as a possible D gene (5 bases). Trimming took 0 bases from V and 5 from J, leaving 9 bases between them. The germline CDR1 and CDR2 sequences are SGDLS and YYNGEE. This CDR3 has 14 amino acids. As DNA, the CDR3 is TGTGCCAGCAGCGTAGGGGTCAGGGACAATGAGCAGTTCTTC. This translates into CASSVGVRDNEQFF. Supplemented by reference TRBV9 and TRBJ2-1, the full variable domain reads DSGVTQTPKHLITATGQRVTLRCSPRSGDLSVYWYQQSLDQGLQFLIQYYNGEERAKGNILERFSAQQFPDLHSELNLSSLELGDSALYFCASSVGVRDNEQFFGPGTRLTVL.

The J gene is TRBJ1-5, the V gene TRBV7-3; TRBD1 matches at 7 bases. Germline V CDR1 and CDR2: SGHTA, FQGTGA. After removal of 5 bases from V and 4 bases from J, the junction contained 2 bases not matched to a gene. This CDR3 is 13 amino acids long. The CDR3: CASSQGVNQPQHF. CDR3 coding DNA: TGTGCCAGCAGCCAGGGGGTAAATCAGCCCCAGCATTTT. Full variable domain (missing parts from reference TRBV7-3 and TRBJ1-5): GAGVSQTPSNKVTEKGKYVELRCDPISGHTALYWYRQSLGQGPEFLIYFQGTGAADDSGLPNDRFFAVRPEGSVSTLKIQRTERGDSAVYLCASSQGVNQPQHFGDGTRLSIL.

The CDR3 sequence is CASSLGEGSTGELFF. CDR3 DNA sequence: TGTGCCAGCAGTCTGGGTGAGGGAAGTACCGGGGAGCTGTTTTTT. The J gene is TRBJ2-2, the V gene TRBV6-5, with D tentatively TRBD2 (5 bases). The CDR3 consists of 15 residues. Per germline, CDR1 MNHEY and CDR2 SVGAGI. V dropped 5 bases and J dropped 5 bases, with 15 bases sitting between them.

CDR3 DNA sequence: TGTGCCAGCAGCTTGGAGGGAAATAAAGAAAAACTGTTTTTT. Amino acid sequence: CASSLEGNKEKLFF. The V gene is TRBV5-6, the J gene TRBJ1-4; D is unresolved. Deletions cut 0 bases from V and 8 bases from J, with 11 bases between. The CDR3 is 14 amino acids. Germline V gene sequence: CDR1 SGHDT, CDR2 YYEEEE.

This chain connects TRBV7-9 to TRBJ1-4; no definite D call. The CDR3 is 14 residues long. CDR1 is SEHNR and CDR2 is FQNEAQ in the germline V gene (reference sequence). The V gene lost 4 bases and the J gene lost 7 bases, with 13 bases spanning the gap. CDR3 in DNA: TGTGCCAGCAGCTCCGGCAAGGAAGGTGAAAAACTGTTTTTT. It translates to CASSSGKEGEKLFF.

The genes are TRBV14 and TRBJ1-6; unclear D gene. The CDR3 length is 16 residues. The V gene's germline CDR1 is SGHDN and CDR2 FVKESK. The V and J ends lost 1 base and 3 bases respectively, with 10 bases between them. The CDR3 DNA reads as TGTGCCAGCAGCCAAGGACGATCCGTCTATAATTCACCCCTCCACTTT. Amino acids: CASSQGRSVYNSPLHF.

In this sample, this clone turned up once. V usage is TRBV2 and J usage is TRBJ1-2; maybe TRBD1 (6 bases). CDR1 SNHLY and CDR2 FYNNEI come from the germline V gene. V lost 7 bases to trimming and J lost 2 bases, with 14 bases between them. This CDR3 is 14 amino acids long. CDR3 in amino acids: CASKPGTQNYGYTF. In DNA form, the CDR3 reads TGTGCCAGCAAACCCGGGACACAGAACTATGGCTACACCTTC.

CDR3 protein: CATRHENYGYTF. Written as DNA, the CDR3 is TGTGCCACCCGACACGAGAACTATGGCTACACCTTC. The chain recombines TRBV6-1 with TRBJ1-2; D is unresolved. In germline, CDR1 is MNHNS, CDR2 SASEGT. Trimming pared 10 bases from V and 2 bases from J, leaving 11 bases between. This CDR3 has 12 residues.

The V gene is TRBV9, the J gene TRBJ1-1, with a tentative D call TRBD1 (6 bases). The CDR3 loop spans 15 amino acids. Germline-derived CDR1 and CDR2 are SGDLS and YYNGEE. Trimming pared 0 bases from V and 5 bases from J, leaving 14 bases between. The DNA of the CDR3 is TGTGCCAGCAGCGTAGGGCGGACAGTGGAAACTGAAGCTTTCTTT. Its translation is CASSVGRTVETEAFF.

J is TRBJ1-5 and V is TRBV6-5, with 8 bases aligning to TRBD1. Germline values: CDR1 MNHEY, CDR2 SVGAGI. With V trimmed by 2 bases and J by 7 bases, 4 bases remained unmatched. The CDR3 has 14 amino acids. The CDR3 loop is CASSYTDRDQPQHF. Written as DNA, the CDR3 is TGTGCCAGCAGTTACACGGACAGGGACCAGCCCCAGCATTTT.

The chain joins TRBV5-4 to TRBJ1-2; D ambiguous. CDR1 and CDR2 from the germline V gene are SGHNT and YYREEE (reference sequence). V lost 0 bases and J 1 base, leaving 4 bases between the germline ends. The CDR3 loop spans 13 amino acids. CDR3 in amino acids: CASSLDSNYGYTF. CDR3 DNA: TGTGCCAGCAGCTTGGACAGTAACTATGGCTACACCTTC.

The chain links TRBV10-3 to TRBJ2-7, with D unclear. Germline lookup yields CDR1 ENHRY and CDR2 SYGVKD. V lost 4 bases and J 3 bases, leaving 13 bases between the germline ends. The CDR3 runs 14 residues. This CDR3 reads CAISVTHSDYEQYF. DNA of the CDR3: TGTGCCATCAGTGTGACTCACTCGGACTACGAGCAGTACTTC.

This sequence joins TRBV5-1 and TRBJ1-4, with TRBD1 matching 11 bases. Germline V gene sequence: CDR1 SGHRS, CDR2 YFSETQ. There are 14 residues in the CDR3. J was trimmed by 6 bases and V by 4 bases; bases with no gene match: 2. In DNA, the CDR3 is TGCGCCAGCAGCATGGGACAGGGGGATGAAAAACTGTTTTTT. This sequence encodes CASSMGQGDEKLFF.

The V gene is TRBV6-6, the J gene TRBJ2-7; D might be TRBD2 (6 bases). The CDR3 covers 15 residues. Trimming took off 0 bases at V and 2 bases at J, with 11 bases between the two ends. The V gene's germline CDR1 is MNHNY and CDR2 SVGAGI (reference sequence). The CDR3, as DNA: TGTGCCAGCAGTTACTCGGAGGGGTCGACCTACGAGCAGTACTTC. Translated: CASSYSEGSTYEQYF.